Shown below are 21 T cell receptor beta chains from a single sample sequenced in a study of blood T cells in healthy people across ages (dated by TCRdb to between 2014 and 2016). To prepare the library, 5' RACE was applied. A second PCR of roughly 7 to 12 cycles was run with a J-beta primer mix and a sample-barcoded 5' primer. Through fastp at Q25 and MiXCR, TCRdb rebuilt clones from the public reads, retaining in-frame beta chains. Rows matching on CDR3 protein sequence are summarized as one entry with the most common DNA and genes. This sample lists 1.5 million to 2 million distinct CDR3 sequences; roughly two fifths were detected once. More than 20% of the sample lies in the top ten. Source material: blood. The receptors come from a human donor in good health.

The CDR3 here is CASSRPSDEQYF. The CDR3 DNA reads as TGTGCCAGCAGCCGCCCTTCTGACGAGCAGTACTTC. This chain joins TRBV9 and TRBJ2-7; no definite D call. V gave up 4 bases and J gave up 5 bases, with 10 bases separating them. From germline, CDR1 is SGDLS and CDR2 YYNGEE. The CDR3 totals 12 residues.

Remarks on this clonotype: The junction and the germline gene differ at one end; a read error may be behind it. The V call is TRBV4-2, the J call TRBJ1-2; D is unresolved. The germline CDR1 and CDR2 sequences are LGHNA and YNFKEQ. CDR3 length: 15 residues. The CDR3 DNA follows: TGTGCCGGCAGCCAACCACGACCTGCGTCCTATGGCTACACCTTC. Its translation is CAGSQPRPASYGYTF.

The V and J genes are TRBV7-2 and TRBJ1-6; D is possibly TRBD1 (6 bases). The V end lost 0 bases, the J end lost 5 bases, and 11 bases lay between the germline ends. Germline loops: CDR1 SGHTA, CDR2 FQGNSA. This CDR3 region has 16 residues. The CDR3 is CASSLAGTKNNSPLHF. The CDR3 region has the DNA TGTGCCAGCAGCTTAGCCGGGACAAAGAATAATTCACCCCTCCACTTT. Full variable domain (outside the CDR3, taken from reference TRBV7-2 and TRBJ1-6): GAGVSQSPSNKVTEKGKDVELRCDPISGHTALYWYRQSLGQGLEFLIYFQGNSAPDKSGLPSDRFSAERTGGSVSTLTIQRTQQEDSAVYLCASSLAGTKNNSPLHFGNGTRLTVT.

V is TRBV6-2 or TRBV6-3 and J is TRBJ2-6, with 7 nucleotides matching TRBD1. The CDR3 is made up of 18 amino acids. The V segment lost 6 bases and the J segment 0 bases; nucleotides outside the gene matches: 11. The germline V gene has CDR1 MNHEY and CDR2 SVGEGT. The CDR3 here is CASSSRQGSLSGANVLTF. CDR3 nucleotides: TGTGCCAGCAGCTCAAGACAGGGTTCCCTCTCTGGGGCCAACGTCCTGACTTTC.

This rearrangement joins TRBV20-1 to TRBJ2-7; D uncertain. V lost 6 bases, J lost 4 bases, and 13 bases lay in between. Germline-derived CDR1 and CDR2 are DFQATT and SNEGSKA (reference sequence). CDR3 size: 12 residues. CDR3 nucleotides: TGCAGTGCCGTCTCCCCCCGGTACGAGCAGTACTTC. It codes for CSAVSPRYEQYF.

This clonotype was seen more than once but under ten times. The chain links TRBV20-1 to TRBJ2-3; D remains ambiguous. The V end lost 4 bases, the J end lost 2 bases, and 4 bases lay between the germline ends. Germline assignment: CDR1 DFQATT and CDR2 SNEGSKA (reference sequence). The CDR3 loop spans 11 amino acids. The CDR3 nucleotides read TGCAGTGCTATATTCACAGATACGCAGTATTTT. Translating gives CSAIFTDTQYF.

This clonotype showed up just a few times. The chain links TRBV4-3 to TRBJ2-7, with D unresolved. Germline V gives CDR1 LGHNA, CDR2 YSLEER. V lost 0 bases, J lost 4 bases, and 13 bases lay in between. This CDR3 comprises 15 residues. The CDR3 DNA reads TGCGCCAGCAGCCAAGATAATAAGGAATGGTACGAGCAGTACTTC. It yields the protein CASSQDNKEWYEQYF.

The J gene is TRBJ2-5, the V gene TRBV7-2, with D tentatively TRBD1 or TRBD2 (5 bases each). This CDR3 region has 18 residues. Germline V CDR1 and CDR2: SGHTA, FQGNSA. Trimming left V 3 bases short and J 10 bases short, with 30 bases between. The CDR3, as DNA: TGTGCCAGCAGCTTGAGTCGCGTGGCAAAGGGACCGCAGAAAGACCAGTACTTC. Its translation: CASSLSRVAKGPQKDQYF.

This chain uses TRBV9 with TRBJ1-5, with 8 bases aligning to TRBD1. The V and J ends lost 4 bases and 6 bases, in that order; junction bases with no gene match: 6. The V gene's germline CDR1 is SGDLS and CDR2 YYNGEE. The CDR3 runs to 14 residues. The CDR3 bases are TGTGCCAGCAGCACAGGGACAGGTGGTCAGCCCCAGCATTTT. Protein product: CASSTGTGGQPQHF. Filled out from reference TRBV9 and TRBJ1-5, the complete variable domain reads DSGVTQTPKHLITATGQRVTLRCSPRSGDLSVYWYQQSLDQGLQFLIQYYNGEERAKGNILERFSAQQFPDLHSELNLSSLELGDSALYFCASSTGTGGQPQHFGDGTRLSIL.

This clonotype was observed a few times. The chain is built from TRBV7-9 and TRBJ2-1, with D maybe TRBD1 (6 bases). V lost 8 bases, J lost 9 bases, and 11 bases lay in between. This CDR3 is 11 amino acids long. In germline, CDR1 is SEHNR, CDR2 FQNEAQ (reference sequence). CDR3 nucleotides: TGTGCCAGCGCGACAGGCCGTGAGCAGTTCTTC. Encoded protein: CASATGREQFF.

The chain combines TRBV5-5 with TRBJ2-4; D possibly corresponds to TRBD1 (6 bases). The DNA end is more similar to TRBJ2-7, so the J call may be wrong. Germline-derived CDR1 and CDR2 are SGHKS and YYEKEE (reference sequence). The CDR3 has 15 amino acids. The CDR3 is CASSLSGTQSYEQYF. CDR3 nucleotide sequence: TGTGCCAGCAGCTTGTCGGGGACACAATCCTACGAGCAGTACTTC.

The J gene is TRBJ1-2, the V gene TRBV25-1, with D unclear. Trimming cost V 3 bases and J 4 bases, with 18 bases left between them. CDR1 and CDR2 (germline): MGHDK, SYGVNS. The CDR3 length is 16 residues. Written as DNA, the CDR3 is TGTGCCAGCAGTGATCTGGCCAATATGGAGTTCTATGGCTACACCTTC. Protein sequence: CASSDLANMEFYGYTF.

The chain joins TRBV7-2 to TRBJ1-2; no definite D call. Germline-derived CDR1 and CDR2 are SGHTA and FQGNSA. The CDR3 length is 15 residues. Trimming removed 1 base from V and 2 bases from J, with 11 bases in between. The CDR3 reads CASSLGVANNYGYTF. DNA for the CDR3: TGTGCCAGCAGCTTAGGGGTAGCCAACAACTATGGCTACACCTTC.

This chain connects TRBV29-1 to TRBJ2-1; no reliable D call. This CDR3 is built from 13 residues. Germline values: CDR1 SQVTM, CDR2 ANQGSEA. V was trimmed by 3 bases and J by 8 bases, leaving 14 bases between them. The CDR3 loop reads CSVDSFPTHEQFF. The DNA for the CDR3 is TGCAGCGTTGACTCTTTTCCGACGCATGAGCAGTTCTTC.

V is TRBV10-2 and J is TRBJ2-2; 10 positions agree with TRBD1. CDR1 and CDR2 (germline): WSHSY, SAAADI. V shed 2 bases and J 5 bases; nucleotides not matched to a gene: 5. This CDR3 is 16 amino acids long. CDR3 residues: CASSEPTGQGTGELFF. The CDR3 DNA sequence: TGCGCCAGCAGTGAGCCAACGGGACAGGGGACCGGGGAGCTGTTTTTT.

About this clonotype itself: This may stem from a read error, because a much larger clone lies one nucleotide away. V and J are TRBV5-1 and TRBJ2-5, with TRBD2 identical over 9 bases. The CDR3 is 15 amino acids. Germline V lookup: CDR1 SGHRS, CDR2 YFSETQ. CDR3 sequence reads: CARSLGLAGKETQYF. DNA of the CDR3: TGCGCCCGCAGCTTGGGCCTAGCGGGAAAAGAGACCCAGTACTTC.

This clonotype was counted a few times. This chain uses TRBV2 with TRBJ2-7, with D perhaps being TRBD1 or TRBD2 (5 bases each). The length of the CDR3 is 14 residues. V was cut by 2 bases and J by 6 bases, with 14 bases left in between. Germline values: CDR1 SNHLY, CDR2 FYNNEI. In DNA form, the CDR3 reads TGTGCCAGCAGTGAATTACGGGGCGGAAGCGAGCAGTACTTC. Amino acid sequence: CASSELRGGSEQYF. Full variable domain (remainder filled in from reference TRBV2 and TRBJ2-7): EPEVTQTPSHQVTQMGQEVILRCVPISNHLYFYWYRQILGQKVEFLVSFYNNEISEKSEIFDDQFSVERPDGSNFTLKIRSTKLEDSAMYFCASSELRGGSEQYFGPGTRLTVT.

A word on this clonotype: Its ends do not fully match the called genes, so a read error is possible. The rearrangement links TRBV7-6 to TRBJ2-7; D remains ambiguous. CDR1 and CDR2 from the germline V gene are SGHVS and FNYEAQ. CDR3 size: 15 residues. In DNA form, the CDR3 reads TGTGCCAGCAGCCCCTCAAGGGTCACGGAAAACGAGCGGTACTTC. It encodes CASSPSRVTENERYF.

The V and J genes are TRBV2 and TRBJ1-2, with 8 bases identical to TRBD1. Germline lookup yields CDR1 SNHLY and CDR2 FYNNEI. The CDR3 spans 14 residues. V shed 4 bases and J 4 bases; nucleotides not matched to a gene: 5. CDR3 DNA: TGTGCCAGCAGTGGGACAGGGTACGTCTATGGCTACACCTTC. This encodes CASSGTGYVYGYTF.

This chain connects TRBV6-5 to TRBJ2-7; 13 nucleotides align to TRBD2. The J segment lost 2 bases and the V segment lost 4 bases, leaving 14 bases of the junction unmatched. Germline loops: CDR1 MNHEY, CDR2 SVGAGI. There are 19 residues in the CDR3. CDR3 in DNA: TGTGCCAGCAGTTCCCCCCGGGACCTAGGACTAGCGGGGGCCTACGAGCAGTACTTC. It translates to CASSSPRDLGLAGAYEQYF.

The chain links TRBV6-2 or TRBV6-3 to TRBJ2-1, with D hard to call. Germline V gene data show CDR1 as MNHEY and CDR2 as SVGEGT. This CDR3 has 15 amino acids. Trimming took off 0 bases at V and 3 bases at J, with 9 bases between the two ends. Written as DNA, the CDR3 is TGTGCCAGCAGTTACTCCGATCCGAACTACAATGAGCAGTTCTTC. Encoded protein: CASSYSDPNYNEQFF.